This is a list of T cell receptor beta chains from one sample in a study of T-cell memory formation after mild COVID-19. One entry per CDR3 protein results from TCRdb running MiXCR on the 5' RACE reads. The table lists about 400,000 distinct CDR3 sequences, around 17% of them singletons. The source material was PBMCs or a T cell subset sorted from them (not recorded which). The receptors shown here come from a man between 18 and 35 years old who had mild COVID-19 (a few samples of this study predate the infection). Cell type and time point are not known. Each CDR3 is given with its conserved first and last residue. A D gene is named only where the DNA matches it firmly. Clone size is stated in some rows and not others, as once, few, many or a class when expanded.

14,NA,TRBV12-3/TRBV12-4,TRBJ1-2,few,CASSQLSGTHGYTF,TGTGCCAGCAGTCAACTTTCAGGGACCCATGGCTACACCTTC
13,NA,TRBV12-3/TRBV12-4,TRBJ2-3,NA,CASSTTERDTQYF,TGTGCCAGCAGTACCACGGAGCGAGATACGCAGTATTTT
15,TRBD1,TRBV12-3/TRBV12-4,TRBJ1-6,few,CASSPGQGGSSPLHF,TGTGCCAGCAGCCCGGGACAGGGGGGAAGTTCACCCCTCCACTTT
12,NA,TRBV30,TRBJ2-7,NA,CAWSVLGNEQYF,TGTGCCTGGAGTGTACTAGGGAACGAGCAGTACTTC
16,TRBD2,TRBV29-1,TRBJ2-3,few,CSVTFAGGQNTDTQYF,TGCAGCGTTACGTTCGCGGGGGGGCAGAACACAGATACGCAGTATTTT
14,NA,TRBV5-1,TRBJ2-2,few,CASSLVQHTGELFF,TGCGCCAGCAGCTTGGTACAGCACACCGGGGAGCTGTTTTTT
14,TRBD2,TRBV4-1,TRBJ2-2,NA,CASSSGGRAGELFF,TGCGCCAGCAGCAGCGGGGGGCGGGCCGGGGAGCTGTTTTTT
15,NA,TRBV20-1,TRBJ1-5,NA,CSARVLGREDQPQHF,TGCAGTGCTAGAGTGCTAGGACGGGAGGATCAGCCCCAGCATTTT
15,TRBD2,TRBV7-2,TRBJ2-1,few,CASSLRGGGYNEQFF,TGTGCCAGCAGCTTAAGAGGCGGGGGGTACAATGAGCAGTTCTTC
14,TRBD1,TRBV5-1,TRBJ2-1,many,CASSIGTGGNEQFF,TGCGCCAGCAGTATCGGGACAGGGGGCAATGAGCAGTTCTTC
14,NA,TRBV6-5,TRBJ2-2,NA,CASSYNLATGELFF,TGTGCCAGCAGTTACAACCTAGCAACCGGGGAGCTGTTTTTT
15,TRBD1,TRBV25-1,TRBJ2-4,few,CASSEAGTGKNIQYF,TGTGCCAGCAGTGAAGCCGGGACAGGGAAAAACATTCAGTACTTC
15,NA,TRBV19,TRBJ1-5,few,CASTPRGLSNQPQHF,TGTGCCAGTACCCCACGGGGGCTTAGCAATCAGCCCCAGCATTTT
15,NA,TRBV20-1,TRBJ1-5,NA,CSARDTGSRNQPQHF,TGCAGTGCTAGAGATACGGGTTCGCGCAATCAGCCCCAGCATTTT
17,NA,TRBV5-1,TRBJ2-6,few,CASSLGDGHPGANVLTF,TGCGCCAGCAGCTTGGGGGATGGACACCCCGGGGCCAACGTCCTGACTTTC
15,NA,TRBV7-6,TRBJ1-6,NA,CASSWEGAYNSPLHF,TGTGCCAGCAGTTGGGAGGGGGCCTATAATTCACCCCTCCACTTT
11,NA,TRBV29-1,TRBJ2-7,few,CSVGSPYEQYF,TGCAGCGTTGGTTCCCCCTACGAGCAGTACTTC
17,NA,TRBV5-6,TRBJ2-6,NA,CASALGGLPSGANVLTF,TGTGCCAGCGCACTGGGTGGACTACCCTCTGGGGCCAACGTCCTGACTTTC
15,NA,TRBV14,TRBJ1-1,few,CASSQEGALSTEAFF,TGTGCCAGCAGCCAAGAGGGGGCTTTGTCCACTGAAGCTTTCTTT
17,NA,TRBV6-5,TRBJ1-6,few,CASSYSFAGGTGSPLHF,TGTGCCAGCAGTTATTCGTTCGCAGGAGGGACGGGATCACCCCTCCACTTT
15,NA,TRBV7-3,TRBJ1-6,NA,CASSLAGGENSPLHF,TGTGCCAGCAGCTTGGCCGGGGGAGAGAATTCACCCCTCCACTTT
16,NA,TRBV5-1,TRBJ2-1,NA,CASSLSLATSYNEQFF,TGCGCCAGCAGCTTGTCTCTAGCGACCTCCTACAATGAGCAGTTCTTC
15,NA,TRBV6-5,TRBJ1-1,once,CASSYSQGRGTEAFF,TGTGCCAGCAGTTACTCGCAGGGGCGAGGTACTGAAGCTTTCTTT
14,NA,TRBV18,TRBJ1-5,NA,CASSPWGSNQPQHF,TGTGCCAGCTCTCCATGGGGGTCAAATCAGCCCCAGCATTTT
18,TRBD2,TRBV4-2,TRBJ2-1,few,CASSSPGLAGGLVDEQFF,TGTGCCAGCAGCTCCCCGGGACTAGCGGGTGGCCTAGTCGATGAGCAGTTCTTC
16,NA,TRBV4-1,TRBJ2-1,few,CASSQDPRVSYNEQFF,TGCGCCAGCAGCCAAGATCCCAGGGTGAGCTACAATGAGCAGTTCTTC
13,NA,TRBV12-3/TRBV12-4,TRBJ2-7,few,CASREAGSYEQYF,TGTGCCAGCAGAGAGGCAGGCTCCTACGAGCAGTACTTC
16,TRBD1,TRBV5-1,TRBJ1-2,NA,CASSPRTGTGQNGYTF,TGCGCCAGCAGCCCAAGGACAGGGACGGGCCAAAATGGCTACACCTTC
11,NA,TRBV12-3/TRBV12-4,TRBJ1-2,NA,CASSLGASYTF,TGTGCCAGCAGTTTAGGAGCAAGCTACACCTTC
11,NA,TRBV20-1,TRBJ1-1,NA,CSGRGARKAFF,TGCAGTGGTAGGGGGGCGAGAAAAGCTTTCTTT
14,NA,TRBV2,TRBJ2-1,few,CASSELAADNEQFF,TGTGCCAGCAGTGAATTGGCGGCCGACAATGAGCAGTTCTTC
14,NA,TRBV5-1,TRBJ2-1,NA,CASSLGTTHNEQFF,TGCGCCAGCAGTTTAGGGACCACCCACAATGAGCAGTTCTTC
15,TRBD1,TRBV20-1,TRBJ1-5,NA,CSASRPGQGTQPQHF,TGCAGTGCTAGTCGCCCGGGACAGGGTACTCAGCCCCAGCATTTT
14,NA,TRBV11-2,TRBJ2-2,NA,CASWSALNTGELFF,TGTGCCAGCTGGTCAGCCTTGAACACCGGGGAGCTGTTTTTT
15,NA,TRBV4-1,TRBJ1-2,NA,CASSPREQVNYGYTF,TGCGCCAGCAGCCCCAGGGAGCAGGTGAACTATGGCTACACCTTC
15,TRBD2,TRBV7-2,TRBJ2-2,few,CASSFSGGAHGELFF,TGTGCCAGCAGCTTTAGCGGGGGGGCGCACGGGGAGCTGTTTTTT
14,TRBD2,TRBV13,TRBJ2-5,few,CASSLRGGAETQYF,TGTGCCAGCAGCTTACGCGGGGGGGCCGAGACCCAGTACTTC